The present TCR beta chain was sequenced within a study of OX40 agonist ivuxolimab in advanced cancers. Sequenced by immunoSEQ multiplex PCR; TCRdb stores in-frame clones only, minus some. The table records 70,000 to 95,000 clones, under 95% of them present only once. V lost 3 bases to trimming and J lost 4 bases, with 12 bases between them. The CDR3 length is 14 residues. The germline V gene has CDR1 MNHEY and CDR2 SVGAGI. The sequencing here drew on CD4+ or CD8+ T cells sorted from blood, taken in a trial of the OX40 agonist ivuxolimab. This TCR was recovered from an adult with an advanced solid tumor such as melanoma, head and neck, liver or kidney cancer. The chain combines TRBV6-5 with TRBJ1-1, with a tentative D call TRBD1 (5 bases). The CDR3 DNA reads TGTGCCAGCAGTTATCACAGTGGGGGCACTGAAGCTTTCTTT. The encoded protein is CASSYHSGGTEAFF.